This entry features one TCR beta chain sequence. Its specificity is not known. The TEMRA cells underwent FACS enrichment, while the CD8+ and CD4+ T cells underwent negative isolation. This sample is drawn from a study of CD8 T cells in Susac syndrome. Study-wide results and caveats: Individuals included in the TCR sequencing and HLA analysis were acknowledged by the study to be relatively few in number.

Trimming took 3 bases from V and 1 from J, leaving 13 bases between them. Germline CDR1 reads SGDLS; CDR2 reads YYNGEE. This CDR3 has 15 residues. RNA was extracted with the RNeasy kit, and a quantity of about 0.45 to 1 ug was reverse transcribed using random hexamers. In TCRdb, the immunoSEQ multiplex PCR reads were re-called with MiXCR into one record per CDR3 protein. This table has roughly 200,000 distinct CDR3 sequences, roughly 94% appearing once. Material: CD4+ T cells from PBMCs. V is TRBV9 and J is TRBJ1-1; unclear D gene. This TCR derives from a human donor in good health. The CDR3 DNA sequence: TGTGCCAGCAGCGGGTCTGCGTTCGGGAACACTGAAGCTTTCTTT. This sequence encodes CASSGSAFGNTEAFF.